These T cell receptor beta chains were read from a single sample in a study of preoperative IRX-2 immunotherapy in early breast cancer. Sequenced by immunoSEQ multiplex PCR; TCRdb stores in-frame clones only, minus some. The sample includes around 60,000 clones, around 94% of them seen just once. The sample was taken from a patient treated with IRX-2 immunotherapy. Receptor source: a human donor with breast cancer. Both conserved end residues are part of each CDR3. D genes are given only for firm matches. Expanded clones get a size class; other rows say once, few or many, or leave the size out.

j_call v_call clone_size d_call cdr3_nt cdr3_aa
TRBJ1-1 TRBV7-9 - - TGTGCCAGCAAAGTCGGGGAGAACACTGAAGCTTTCTTT CASKVGENTEAFF
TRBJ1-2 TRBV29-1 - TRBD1 TGCAGCGTCCGGGACAGGGAGATCCGGTACACCTTC CSVRDREIRYTF
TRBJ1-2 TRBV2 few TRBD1 TGTGCCAGCAGTGAAGAGACAGGGATTGGCTACACCTTC CASSEETGIGYTF
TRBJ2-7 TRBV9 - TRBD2 TGTGCCAGCAGCGTAGTAGCGGGAGGGGACTACGAGCAGTACTTC CASSVVAGGDYEQYF
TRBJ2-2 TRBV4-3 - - TGCGCCAGCAGCCGCCTTTCGACTTCGAACACCGGGGAGCTGTTTTTT CASSRLSTSNTGELFF
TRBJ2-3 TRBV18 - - TGTGCCAGCTCCCTGCTAAGAGGGCTATACACAGATACGCAGTATTTT CASSLLRGLYTDTQYF
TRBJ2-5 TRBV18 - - TGTGCCAGCTCACCCTTTCTCTTGGCAGGGACTGTGGAGACCCAGTACTTC CASSPFLLAGTVETQYF
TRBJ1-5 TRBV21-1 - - TGTGCCAGCACTGTGAGGGGCTCCGAAGGCAATCAGCCCCAGCATTTT CASTVRGSEGNQPQHF
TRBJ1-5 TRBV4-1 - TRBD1 TGCGCCAGCAGCCCCCAGGACAGGGCGGGAGCTCAGCCCCAGCATTTT CASSPQDRAGAQPQHF
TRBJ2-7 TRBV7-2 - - TGTGCCAGCAGCGCAGGGGTCGAGCAGTACTTC CASSAGVEQYF
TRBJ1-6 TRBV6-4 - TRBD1 TGTGCCAGCAGCCCGGACAGGGGAGTGTCACCCCTCCACTTT CASSPDRGVSPLHF
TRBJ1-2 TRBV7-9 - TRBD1 TGTGCCAGCAGGCAGCGGATGGGGACAGCCTATGGCTACACCTTC CASRQRMGTAYGYTF
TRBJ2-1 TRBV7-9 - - TGTGCCAGCAGCTTAGTAGTGACCTACAATGAGCAGTTCTTC CASSLVVTYNEQFF
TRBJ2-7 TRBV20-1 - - TGCAGTGCCGCAGGTCCCTACGAGCAGTACTTC CSAAGPYEQYF
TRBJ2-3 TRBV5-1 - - TGCGCCAGCAGCTTGAACAGGCCTACAGATACGCAGTATTTT CASSLNRPTDTQYF
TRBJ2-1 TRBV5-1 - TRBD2 TGCGCCAGCAGCTTCGGACCGGGACTAGCGGGATCTGAGCAGTTCTTC CASSFGPGLAGSEQFF
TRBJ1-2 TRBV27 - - TGTGCCAGCAGTATCGGAGGGGGTGGCTACACCTTC CASSIGGGGYTF
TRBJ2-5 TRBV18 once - TGTGCCAGCTCTTCGGACGACGGGGGCAGTGAGACCCAGTACTTC CASSSDDGGSETQYF
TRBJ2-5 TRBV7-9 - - TGTGCCAGCAGCCTCACTTTGGGGACTCGAGAGACCCAGTACTTC CASSLTLGTRETQYF
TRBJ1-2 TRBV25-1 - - TGTGCCAGCAGCCCCATGGGGCAGCCCTATGGCTACACCTTC CASSPMGQPYGYTF
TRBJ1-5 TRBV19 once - TGTGCCAGTAGTCACAACCGGGACAGCAATCAGCCCCAGCATTTT CASSHNRDSNQPQHF
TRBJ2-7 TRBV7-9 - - TGTGCCAGCAGCTTAGCCCTGGGAGTCGGCGACTCCTACGAGCAGTACTTC CASSLALGVGDSYEQYF
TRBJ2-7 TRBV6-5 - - TGTGCCAGCAGTTACGGGGGAGACTCCTACGAGCAGTACTTC CASSYGGDSYEQYF
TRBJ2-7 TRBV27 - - TGTGCCAGCAGCCCCCTTGGACGGGTCTACGAGCAGTACTTC CASSPLGRVYEQYF
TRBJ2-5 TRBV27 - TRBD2 TGTGCCAGCAGCCAGCGGGGGCAAGAGACCCAGTACTTC CASSQRGQETQYF
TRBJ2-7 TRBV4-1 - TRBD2 TGCGCCAGCAGCCTGGGCGGACTAGCGCCAACCTACGAGCAGTACTTC CASSLGGLAPTYEQYF
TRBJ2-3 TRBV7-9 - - TGTGCCAGCAGCCCGAAAGCAGGGTCGCCATCGCAGTATTTT CASSPKAGSPSQYF
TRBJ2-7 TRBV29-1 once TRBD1 TGCAGCGTTCAGGACAGGGTAACCTACGAGCAGTACTTC CSVQDRVTYEQYF
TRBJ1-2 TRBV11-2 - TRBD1 TGTGCCAGCAGCTTCGGGCACAGGGGAGGCTACACCTTC CASSFGHRGGYTF
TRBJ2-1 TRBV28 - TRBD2 TGTGCCAGCAATCTAGCGGGAGGTATCTCCTACAATGAGCAGTTCTTC CASNLAGGISYNEQFF
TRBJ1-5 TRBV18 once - TGTGCCAGCTCACCGCATGCAGGGGTAAGTCAGCCCCAGCATTTT CASSPHAGVSQPQHF
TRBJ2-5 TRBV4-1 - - TGCGCCAGCAGCCGTGACGAGGGGGAGACCCAGTACTTC CASSRDEGETQYF
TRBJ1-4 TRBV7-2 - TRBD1 TGTGCCAGCAGCTTAGCGGGGACAGGGGAAGAAAAACTGTTTTTT CASSLAGTGEEKLFF
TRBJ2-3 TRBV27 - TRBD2 TGTGCCAGCAGTTTATTGGCTAGCGGGGGCCTTAGCACAGATACGCAGTATTTT CASSLLASGGLSTDTQYF
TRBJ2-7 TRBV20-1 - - TGCAGTGGACTGGGTTCCTACGAGCAGTACTTC CSGLGSYEQYF
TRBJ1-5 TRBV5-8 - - TGTGCCAGCAGCGCCTGGAGAACGGCCCAGCATTTT CASSAWRTAQHF
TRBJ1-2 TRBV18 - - TGTGCCAGCTCACCACGGGTTGGGGAGAAGATTAACTATGGCTACACCTTC CASSPRVGEKINYGYTF
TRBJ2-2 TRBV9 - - TGTGCCAGCAGCCCAATTGCCAGGGACGCCGGGGAGCTGTTTTTT CASSPIARDAGELFF
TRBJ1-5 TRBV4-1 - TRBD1 TGCGCCAGCAGCCAAGTCACCCCAGGGGGCAAGTACAATCAGCCCCAGCATTTT CASSQVTPGGKYNQPQHF
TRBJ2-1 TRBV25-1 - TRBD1 TGTGCCAGCACAGGGACAGCCTACAATGAGCAGTTCTTC CASTGTAYNEQFF
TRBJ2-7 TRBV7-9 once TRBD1 TGTGCCAGCAGCCGAGGACAGGTGGCACGGGTGCAGTACTTC CASSRGQVARVQYF
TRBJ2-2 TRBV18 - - TGTGCCAGCTCACCACCCCAGGGGCACGGGGAGCTGTTTTTT CASSPPQGHGELFF
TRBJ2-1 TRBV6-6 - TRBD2 TGTGCCAGCAGTTACTCAGAGGAGTCGGGAGGTGAGCAGTTCTTC CASSYSEESGGEQFF
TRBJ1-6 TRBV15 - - TGTGCCACCAGCAGGGATTTAAGTAATTCACCCCTCCACTTT CATSRDLSNSPLHF
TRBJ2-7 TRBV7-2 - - TGTGCCAGCAGCTTCTCCTTCGGGGCTTTGGAGCAGTACTTC CASSFSFGALEQYF
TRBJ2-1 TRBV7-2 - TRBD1 TGTGCCAGCATCTTGACAGGGAGACGTAGTGAGCAGTTCTTC CASILTGRRSEQFF
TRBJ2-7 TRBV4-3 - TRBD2 TGCGCCAGCAGCCATAAGTGGGTAGCGGGAGACTACCGCGTCTACGAGCAGTACTTC CASSHKWVAGDYRVYEQYF
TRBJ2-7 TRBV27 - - TGTGCCAGCGCGGTACAGCGAGGTTACGAGCAGTACTTC CASAVQRGYEQYF
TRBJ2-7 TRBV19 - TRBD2 TGTGCCAGTGCTCTAGCGGGAGGGAGCTACGAGCAGTACTTC CASALAGGSYEQYF